These 21 T cell receptor beta chains originate from one sample sequenced in a study of shared clonotypes between healthy human individuals. Using immunoSEQ multiplex PCR, the repertoire was profiled, and TCRdb retains in-frame clones only, with some absent. The profile shows about 2.3 million clones, just over 90% of them singletons. The source material was naive CD4+ T cells from PBMCs. Specified subset: CD45RA+ positively selected. The receptors were gathered from a man between 18 and 29 years old in good health. Some clones in this sample may be carry-over from other donors' samples.

This chain links TRBV5-1 with TRBJ2-1; D is uncertain. Trimming shortened V by 0 bases and J by 7 bases, and 11 bases separated the two germline ends. Germline values: CDR1 SGHRS, CDR2 YFSETQ. This CDR3 has 14 amino acids. CDR3 protein: CASSLAAQTNEQFF. As DNA, the CDR3 is TGCGCCAGCAGCTTGGCCGCACAGACAAATGAGCAGTTCTTC.

This chain connects TRBV19 to TRBJ2-7; TRBD1 matches 8 bases. Germline CDR1 and CDR2: LNHDA and SQIVND (reference sequence). CDR3 length equals 15 residues. Trimming cost V 4 bases and J 1 base; bases outside gene matches: 6. The CDR3, as DNA: TGTGCCAGTAGTACCAGACAGGGGCTGTCCTACGAGCAGTACTTC. This sequence encodes CASSTRQGLSYEQYF.

CDR3 region: CASSWTRDRAARNTIYF. In nucleotides, the CDR3 is TGTGCCAGCAGTTGGACACGGGACAGGGCGGCAAGAAACACCATATATTTT. The genes are TRBV28 and TRBJ1-3; 9 positions agree with TRBD1. V lost 4 bases to trimming and J lost 5 bases; unmatched junction nucleotides: 12. Germline assignment: CDR1 MDHEN and CDR2 SYDVKM. The length of the CDR3 is 17 residues.

Here the CDR3 DNA reads TGTGCCAGCAGCACGGCCGGGACAAACTCCTACGAGCAGTACTTC. Residues: CASSTAGTNSYEQYF. This sequence joins TRBV28 and TRBJ2-7; tentatively, D is TRBD1 (6 bases). This CDR3 is 15 amino acids long. Trimming pared 6 bases from V and 0 bases from J, leaving 15 bases between. Germline-derived CDR1 and CDR2 are MDHEN and SYDVKM. The full variable domain, completed using reference TRBV28 and TRBJ2-7, is DVKVTQSSRYLVKRTGEKVFLECVQDMDHENMFWYRQDPGLGLRLIYFSYDVKMKEKGDIPEGYSVSREKKERFSLILESASTNQTSMYLCASSTAGTNSYEQYFGPGTRLTVT.

The chain is built from TRBV6-5 and TRBJ2-5; tentative D call: TRBD1 (5 bases). Germline-derived CDR1 and CDR2 are MNHEY and SVGAGI. The CDR3 consists of 14 residues. Trimming removed 2 bases from V and 1 base from J, with 8 bases in between. CDR3 DNA: TGTGCCAGCAGTTACCCAGACAGCCAAGAGACCCAGTACTTC. Protein: CASSYPDSQETQYF.

The rearrangement joins TRBV5-5 to TRBJ1-3; D is possibly TRBD1 (5 bases). Germline CDR1 and CDR2: SGHKS and YYEKEE (reference sequence). This CDR3 region has 15 residues. The V end was cut by 4 bases, the J end by 0 bases, with 11 bases between. For the CDR3, the DNA is TGTGCCAGCAGCAGGGGAGATGCCTCTGGAAACACCATATATTTT. Translated, it gives CASSRGDASGNTIYF.

CDR3 protein: CASSLNLAGGPGSGETQYF. The CDR3 bases are TGCGCCAGCAGCTTGAACCTAGCGGGAGGGCCAGGTTCGGGTGAGACCCAGTACTTC. This rearrangement joins TRBV5-1 to TRBJ2-5; 12 positions agree with TRBD2. Losses at the gene ends were 1 base for V and 5 bases for J; bases not matched to a gene: 15. This CDR3 has 19 amino acids. CDR1 SGHRS and CDR2 YFSETQ come from the germline V gene.

The sample holds a few counts of this clone. V is TRBV27 and J is TRBJ1-1; D gene ambiguous. Trimming pared 6 bases from V and 0 bases from J, leaving 11 bases between. The CDR3 totals 14 residues. Germline values: CDR1 MNHEY, CDR2 SMNVEV (reference sequence). The CDR3 spells CASSRNSLNTEAFF. CDR3 coding DNA: TGTGCCAGCAGCCGCAACAGCCTGAACACTGAAGCTTTCTTT.

This clone was found once. The V and J genes are TRBV4-1 and TRBJ2-3; D is perhaps TRBD2 (6 bases). V was pared by 4 bases and J by 2 bases, with 13 bases between. This CDR3 comprises 15 residues. The germline CDR1 and CDR2 sequences are MGHRA and YSYEKL. DNA of the CDR3: TGCGCCAGCAGCCCCCGGGACTCCCACACAGATACGCAGTATTTT. Protein: CASSPRDSHTDTQYF.

The chain couples TRBV10-3 to TRBJ1-6; 10 bases align to TRBD1. This CDR3 contains 13 residues. Germline-derived CDR1 and CDR2 are ENHRY and SYGVKD. Trimming took 7 bases from V and 10 from J; bases not matched to a gene: 4. The CDR3 DNA is TGTGCCATCAAGGGACAGGGGACATCACCCCTCCACTTT. Protein sequence: CAIKGQGTSPLHF.

This rearrangement joins TRBV11-2 to TRBJ1-3; 8 bases are shared with TRBD1. CDR1 is SGHAT, CDR2 FQNNGV, per germline. The CDR3 spans 17 residues. Germline trimming cut 5 bases from V and 0 bases from J; bases unmatched to any gene: 9. The CDR3 DNA reads as TGTGCCAGCAGCGGGAGGGACAGGCGCCGCTCTGGAAACACCATATATTTT. Translation gives CASSGRDRRRSGNTIYF.

This sequence joins TRBV5-6 and TRBJ2-3; D not certain. The CDR3 runs 17 residues. Per the germline V gene, CDR1 is SGHDT and CDR2 is YYEEEE. Deletions cut 6 bases from V and 4 bases from J, with 24 bases between. The CDR3 DNA is TGTGCCAGCACCCTATTTCGACTTATAGGCAAGTCAGATACGCAGTATTTT. This codes for CASTLFRLIGKSDTQYF.

The chain joins TRBV19 to TRBJ1-1; 7 bases are a match to TRBD1. The V segment lost 4 bases and the J segment 2 bases; nucleotides outside the gene matches: 7. In germline, CDR1 is LNHDA, CDR2 SQIVND (reference sequence). The CDR3 runs 15 residues. The CDR3 DNA sequence: TGTGCCAGTAGTACCACGGGACAGACCAACACTGAAGCTTTCTTT. It encodes CASSTTGQTNTEAFF.

This chain links TRBV29-1 with TRBJ2-7, with D possibly being TRBD1 or TRBD2 (7 bases each). Deletions cut 7 bases from V and 5 bases from J, with 15 bases between. Germline V gene lookup returns CDR1 SQVTM and CDR2 ANQGSEA. CDR3 length equals 12 residues. The CDR3 bases are TGCAGCGCTAGCAGGGGGGGCAACGAGCAGTACTTC. This sequence encodes CSASRGGNEQYF.

The chain uses TRBV28 and TRBJ2-7; weak D call: TRBD2 (6 bases). The V gene lost 6 bases and the J gene lost 3 bases, with 12 bases spanning the gap. CDR3 length: 13 amino acids. Per the germline V gene, CDR1 is MDHEN and CDR2 is SYDVKM. CDR3 protein: CASRPGLHYEQYF. In nucleotides, the CDR3 is TGTGCCAGCAGACCGGGACTGCACTACGAGCAGTACTTC.

This clone came up a few times. This sample also contains other DNA sequences that code for the same CDR3. V gene TRBV28 combines with J gene TRBJ1-4, with D perhaps matching TRBD1 (6 bases). This CDR3 has 12 residues. Germline V gives CDR1 MDHEN, CDR2 SYDVKM. V lost 6 bases to trimming and J lost 8 bases, with 10 bases between them. CDR3 region: CASSLRGEKLFF. The CDR3 nucleotides are TGTGCCAGCAGCTTGAGGGGGGAAAAACTGTTTTTT.

V usage is TRBV7-9 and J usage is TRBJ2-7; D not resolved. Germline V gives CDR1 SEHNR, CDR2 FQNEAQ (reference sequence). CDR3 length: 13 residues. The V and J ends lost 7 bases and 1 base respectively, with 11 bases between them. CDR3 nucleotide sequence: TGTGCCAGCACCGTAGGTAGTTCCTACGAGCAGTACTTC. As protein: CASTVGSSYEQYF.

The chain recombines TRBV7-2 with TRBJ1-5; D gene ambiguous. Germline lookup yields CDR1 SGHTA and CDR2 FQGNSA. V was shortened by 1 base and J by 7 bases, with 14 bases between the two germline ends. This CDR3 region has 15 residues. The CDR3 protein is CASSLGQAAGQPQHF. In nucleotides, the CDR3 is TGTGCCAGCAGCTTAGGGCAGGCGGCCGGGCAGCCCCAGCATTTT.

The chain has TRBV28 and TRBJ2-1; unclear D gene. The CDR3 is 14 residues long. Trimming removed 3 bases from V and 6 bases from J, with 12 bases in between. CDR1 MDHEN and CDR2 SYDVKM come from the germline V gene. The DNA of the CDR3 is TGTGCCAGCAGTTTGGCTAGTCTTTTCAATGAGCAGTTCTTC. As protein: CASSLASLFNEQFF.

This clone has only one observation. This sequence joins TRBV5-1 and TRBJ2-3; D is unresolved. Germline assignment: CDR1 SGHRS and CDR2 YFSETQ. The V end was cut by 2 bases, the J end by 1 base, with 11 bases between. CDR3 size: 15 residues. CDR3 in amino acids: CASSLDGMGTDTQYF. CDR3 sequence (DNA): TGCGCCAGCAGCTTAGACGGCATGGGCACAGATACGCAGTATTTT.

V is TRBV6-6 and J is TRBJ2-7; TRBD1 aligns across 8 bases. CDR1 MNHNY and CDR2 SVGAGI come from the germline V gene (reference sequence). This CDR3 region has 13 residues. The V segment lost 10 bases and the J segment 5 bases; nucleotides outside the gene matches: 10. The CDR3 region is CATKDRATHEQYF. As DNA, the CDR3 is TGTGCCACTAAGGACAGGGCTACCCACGAGCAGTACTTC.